The 32 T cell receptor beta chains below come from one sample, sequenced in a study of blood T cell repertoires in COVID-19. The data were produced by immunoSEQ multiplex PCR, yet TCRdb's version contains in-frame clones alone and is incomplete. The table has about 400,000 clones, 88% seen once; the top ten hold roughly 2%. The sequenced material came from PBMCs or T cells enriched from blood (not recorded which). All receptors come from a woman between 35 and 50 years old with acute COVID-19.

The V call is TRBV18, the J call TRBJ2-7; 11 nucleotides agree with TRBD2. The V segment lost 8 bases and the J segment 7 bases; nucleotides outside the gene matches: 10. This CDR3 has 14 residues. Germline assignment: CDR1 KGHSH and CDR2 LQKENI. The CDR3 DNA reads TGTGCCAGCCGTACTAGCGGGGGCCAGGGGGAGCAGTACTTC. Its protein product is CASRTSGGQGEQYF.

Points on this clone: The sample carries other DNA sequences with the same CDR3. This chain joins TRBV30 and TRBJ1-5, with 7 bases matching TRBD1. Unmatched junction bases numbered 1, after V lost 0 bases and J lost 2 bases. Germline CDR1 is GTSNPN and CDR2 is SVGIG (reference sequence). This CDR3 has 14 amino acids. In DNA form, the CDR3 reads TGTGCCTGGAGTGTAGGACAGGGCAATCAGCCCCAGCATTTT. It encodes CAWSVGQGNQPQHF.

DNA of the CDR3: TGCAGCGTTGAAGATGAGGGACAGGGTCACACTAGCTATGGCTACACCTTC. Translated, it gives CSVEDEGQGHTSYGYTF. This sequence joins TRBV29-1 and TRBJ1-2; TRBD1 matches 9 bases. Germline values: CDR1 SQVTM, CDR2 ANQGSEA. The CDR3 totals 17 residues. Losses at the gene ends were 0 bases for V and 4 bases for J; bases not matched to a gene: 12. Filled out from reference TRBV29-1 and TRBJ1-2, the complete variable domain reads SAVISQKPSRDICQRGTSLTIQCQVDSQVTMMFWYRQQPGQSLTLIATANQGSEATYESGFVIDKFPISRPNLTFSTLTVSNMSPEDSSIYLCSVEDEGQGHTSYGYTFGSGTRLTVV.

This chain joins TRBV9 and TRBJ2-2; a possible D gene is TRBD2 (5 bases). Germline V CDR1 and CDR2: SGDLS, YYNGEE. The CDR3 has 12 amino acids. V shed 3 bases and J shed 10 bases, with 10 bases lying between them. CDR3 loop: CASSEGAEELFF. CDR3 nucleotide sequence: TGTGCCAGCAGCGAGGGAGCCGAGGAGCTGTTTTTT.

The V call is TRBV4-1, the J call TRBJ2-2; 16 positions agree with TRBD2. V gave up 1 base and J gave up 7 bases; unmatched junction bases: 9. The CDR3 loop spans 19 amino acids. Germline lookup yields CDR1 MGHRA and CDR2 YSYEKL. CDR3 DNA sequence: TGCGCCAGCAGCCAAGGGTCTGGGACTAGCGGGGGGGCTATCGGGGAGCTGTTTTTT. Translating it yields CASSQGSGTSGGAIGELFF.

The rearrangement links TRBV15 to TRBJ1-2; tentative D call: TRBD1 (5 bases). Germline CDR1 and CDR2: LNHNV and YYDKDF (reference sequence). Between the trimmed V and J ends, which lost 4 bases and 7 bases, there was a span of 13 bases. CDR3 size: 13 residues. This CDR3 is CATSIGTGGGYTF. In nucleotides, the CDR3 is TGTGCCACCAGCATAGGGACCGGGGGTGGCTACACCTTC.

The chain couples TRBV7-2 to TRBJ2-1; 8 bases are shared with TRBD2. The CDR3 covers 15 residues. Germline CDR1 and CDR2: SGHTA and FQGNSA. V was pared by 1 base and J by 8 bases, with 7 bases of the junction left unmatched. CDR3 sequence: CASSLDQRGWDEQFF. The CDR3 nucleotides read TGTGCCAGCAGCTTAGACCAGCGGGGGTGGGATGAGCAGTTCTTC.

This rearrangement joins TRBV6-5 to TRBJ2-1; 8 bases map to TRBD1. Unmatched junction bases numbered 2, after V lost 6 bases and J lost 1 base. This CDR3 spans 14 amino acids. The germline V gene encodes CDR1 MNHEY and CDR2 SVGAGI. CDR3 in DNA: TGTGCCAGCAGACGACAGGGGTCCTACAATGAGCAGTTCTTC. Translating it yields CASRRQGSYNEQFF.

Only a few counts were recorded for this clone. The V gene is TRBV29-1, the J gene TRBJ1-4; the match to TRBD1 covers 9 bases. Trimming at V came to 4 bases and at J to 8 bases, leaving 2 bases not matched to a gene. Germline V gives CDR1 SQVTM, CDR2 ANQGSEA. The CDR3 is 12 amino acids. CDR3 loop: CSVGDRVEKLFF. For the CDR3, the DNA is TGCAGCGTTGGGGACAGGGTAGAAAAACTGTTTTTT. Using reference TRBV29-1 and TRBJ1-4 for the parts outside the CDR3, the full variable domain is SAVISQKPSRDICQRGTSLTIQCQVDSQVTMMFWYRQQPGQSLTLIATANQGSEATYESGFVIDKFPISRPNLTFSTLTVSNMSPEDSSIYLCSVGDRVEKLFFGSGTQLSVL.

This clone has a single count. V and J are TRBV27 and TRBJ1-6; D is undetermined. Germline CDR1 is MNHEY and CDR2 is SMNVEV (reference sequence). V was shortened by 4 bases and J by 2 bases, with 6 bases between the two germline ends. The CDR3 is made up of 14 amino acids. The CDR3 protein is CASSSYTYNSPLHF. Written as DNA, the CDR3 is TGTGCCAGCAGTTCCTATACCTATAATTCACCCCTCCACTTT.

This clone has a handful of counts. The rearrangement links TRBV19 to TRBJ2-7; TRBD1 matches 9 bases. The germline CDR1 and CDR2 sequences are LNHDA and SQIVND (reference sequence). The CDR3 has 14 residues. V shed 5 bases, J shed 5 bases, and the junction held 7 bases outside the gene matches. The CDR3 region has the DNA TGTGCCAGTAGTCTCCGGGACAGGGTCCACGAGCAGTACTTC. As protein: CASSLRDRVHEQYF. Looking up the rest from reference TRBV19 and TRBJ2-7 gives the full variable domain: DGGITQSPKYLFRKEGQNVTLSCEQNLNHDAMYWYRQDPGQGLRLIYYSQIVNDFQKGDIAEGYSVSREKKESFPLTVTSAQKNPTAFYLCASSLRDRVHEQYFGPGTRLTVT.

The V gene is TRBV29-1, the J gene TRBJ1-2; a possible D gene is TRBD1 (6 bases). The germline V gene has CDR1 SQVTM and CDR2 ANQGSEA. This CDR3 contains 13 residues. The V gene lost 2 bases and the J gene lost 3 bases, with 10 bases spanning the gap. CDR3 bases: TGCAGCGTTGAACTTAACAGGGACTATGGCTACACCTTC. Translated: CSVELNRDYGYTF.

V and J are TRBV6-5 and TRBJ1-1; D may be TRBD1 (5 bases). This CDR3 is 12 amino acids long. Trimming cost V 0 bases and J 8 bases, with 7 bases left between them. CDR1 and CDR2 from the germline V gene are MNHEY and SVGAGI. The CDR3 spells CASSYSGEEAFF. The CDR3 bases are TGTGCCAGCAGTTACTCAGGGGAAGAAGCTTTCTTT.

The chain is built from TRBV9 and TRBJ2-7; TRBD1 matches 9 bases. Germline V CDR1 and CDR2: SGDLS, YYNGEE. The ends lost 4 bases at V and 6 bases at J; junction bases unmatched: 8. This CDR3 has 14 amino acids. The CDR3 is CASSSYGQGSEQYF. As DNA, the CDR3 is TGTGCCAGCAGCAGCTACGGACAGGGGAGCGAGCAGTACTTC.

The CDR3 DNA reads TGCGCCAGCAGCCGAACATATACCCGGGACAGGGGGCGGACTGAAGCTTTCTTT. Its translation: CASSRTYTRDRGRTEAFF. The chain couples TRBV5-1 to TRBJ1-1; 12 nucleotides match TRBD1. V gave up 4 bases and J gave up 5 bases; unmatched junction bases: 15. Germline values: CDR1 SGHRS, CDR2 YFSETQ. This CDR3 spans 18 amino acids.

The chain employs TRBV5-8 and TRBJ1-1; 11 bases are shared with TRBD1. The junction had 6 bases not matched to a gene; V was cut back by 4 bases and J by 4 bases. Germline CDR1 is SGHTS and CDR2 is YDEGEE. The CDR3 totals 15 residues. CDR3 protein: CASSAPGQGGTEAFF. The DNA for the CDR3 is TGTGCCAGCAGCGCGCCGGGACAGGGGGGCACTGAAGCTTTCTTT.

The chain carries TRBV7-2 and TRBJ1-1; D not certain. This CDR3 region has 14 residues. Deletions cut 0 bases from V and 2 bases from J, with 7 bases between. Germline-derived CDR1 and CDR2 are SGHTA and FQGNSA. CDR3 amino acids: CASSLAGLNTEAFF. DNA of the CDR3: TGTGCCAGCAGCTTAGCAGGACTTAACACTGAAGCTTTCTTT.

Written as DNA, the CDR3 is TGTGCCAGCCACTTCAGGGGGATCGTTACGGGGGCCAACGTCCTGACTTTC. This encodes CASHFRGIVTGANVLTF. The chain has TRBV2 and TRBJ2-6; 7 bases align to TRBD1. The V gene end was trimmed by 8 bases and the J gene end by 4 bases; junction bases not matched to a gene: 14. Germline CDR1 SNHLY, CDR2 FYNNEI. This CDR3 comprises 17 residues.

Worth noting for this clone: An end of the junction does not agree with germline; a read error may underlie this. The chain links TRBV6-1 to TRBJ1-5; D is possibly TRBD1 (6 bases). This CDR3 has 15 amino acids. Per germline, CDR1 MNHNS and CDR2 SASEGT. The CDR3 protein is CASREGGVSNQPQHF. In nucleotides, the CDR3 is TGTGCCAGCAGGGAAGGGGGGGTGAGTAATCAGCCCCAGCATTTT.

The chain has TRBV15 and TRBJ2-7; 13 bases agree with TRBD2. CDR3 length equals 19 residues. Losses at the gene ends were 3 bases for V and 2 bases for J; bases not matched to a gene: 13. Germline V gene data show CDR1 as LNHNV and CDR2 as YYDKDF (reference sequence). In nucleotides, the CDR3 is TGTGCCACCAGCAGGGTCTACCCGACTAGCGGGGGGATTCCCTACGAGCAGTACTTC. The encoded protein is CATSRVYPTSGGIPYEQYF.

V and J are TRBV11-2 and TRBJ1-6; D is unclear. V lost 1 base and J lost 4, with 11 bases in between. Germline V gene lookup returns CDR1 SGHAT and CDR2 FQNNGV. This CDR3 has 16 amino acids. This CDR3 reads CASSLGRGSYNSPLHF. Written as DNA, the CDR3 is TGTGCCAGCAGCTTAGGCCGGGGTTCATATAATTCACCCCTCCACTTT.

This sequence joins TRBV27 and TRBJ1-2; TRBD1 matches 7 bases. V shed 6 bases and J 0 bases; nucleotides not matched to a gene: 4. Germline V CDR1 and CDR2: MNHEY, SMNVEV (reference sequence). The CDR3 totals 14 residues. This CDR3 is CASSRTGANYGYTF. The DNA of the CDR3 is TGTGCCAGCAGCAGAACAGGGGCTAACTATGGCTACACCTTC.

This chain joins TRBV24-1 and TRBJ1-2; 7 bases agree with TRBD1. V dropped 3 bases and J dropped 4; count of bases not matched to a gene: 4. The germline CDR1 and CDR2 sequences are KGHDR and SFDVKD. The CDR3 is made up of 14 amino acids. The CDR3 protein is CATSDVGQIYGYTF. The CDR3, as DNA: TGTGCCACCAGTGATGTGGGACAGATCTATGGCTACACCTTC.

This chain joins TRBV2 and TRBJ1-1, with 10 positions matching TRBD1. This CDR3 has 15 residues. J was trimmed by 4 bases and V by 2 bases; bases with no gene match: 4. Germline V gene lookup returns CDR1 SNHLY and CDR2 FYNNEI. This CDR3 is CASSELGQGTTEAFF. In DNA form, the CDR3 reads TGTGCCAGCAGTGAATTGGGACAGGGGACCACTGAAGCTTTCTTT. The full variable domain, completed using reference TRBV2 and TRBJ1-1, is EPEVTQTPSHQVTQMGQEVILRCVPISNHLYFYWYRQILGQKVEFLVSFYNNEISEKSEIFDDQFSVERPDGSNFTLKIRSTKLEDSAMYFCASSELGQGTTEAFFGQGTRLTVV.

The gene calls are TRBV9 and TRBJ2-3; TRBD1 is a possible D gene (6 bases). Per the germline V gene, CDR1 is SGDLS and CDR2 is YYNGEE. There are 14 residues in the CDR3. The V gene lost 2 bases and the J gene lost 3 bases, with 10 bases spanning the gap. The CDR3 loop reads CASSVARGTDTQYF. The CDR3, as DNA: TGTGCCAGCAGCGTGGCAAGGGGGACAGATACGCAGTATTTT.

V gene TRBV29-1 combines with J gene TRBJ1-2, with D possibly matching TRBD1 (5 bases). Germline CDR1 reads SQVTM; CDR2 reads ANQGSEA. Deletions cut 3 bases from V and 1 base from J, with 9 bases between. This CDR3 spans 13 amino acids. CDR3 sequence (DNA): TGCAGCGTTGAGCAGGGAAGTAACTATGGCTACACCTTC. It yields the protein CSVEQGSNYGYTF.

This clone was seen more than once but under ten times. The rearrangement links TRBV5-4 to TRBJ1-6; 8 bases map to TRBD1. The J segment lost 6 bases and the V segment lost 2 bases, leaving 10 bases of the junction unmatched. In germline, CDR1 is SGHNT, CDR2 YYREEE (reference sequence). The CDR3 has 17 amino acids. In nucleotides, the CDR3 is TGTGCCAGCAGCTTTATCGCAGGGGGCGCATCTAATTCACCCCTCCACTTT. It translates to CASSFIAGGASNSPLHF.

The V call is TRBV21-1, the J call TRBJ2-1; the D call of TRBD2 is as the table states it, not checked on the DNA. TRBV21-1 is flagged as a pseudogene. This CDR3 comprises 18 residues. The CDR3 nucleotides are TGTGCCAGCAGCAAAGCGCTTTTAGCGGGGGGGCTGGACAATGAGCAGTTCTTC. Translating it yields CASSKALLAGGLDNEQFF.

This chain joins TRBV5-5 and TRBJ2-7, with 14 bases identical to TRBD2. J gave up 3 bases and V 4 bases, and 6 bases lay outside the gene matches. The length of the CDR3 is 16 residues. Germline CDR1 is SGHKS and CDR2 is YYEKEE (reference sequence). The DNA of the CDR3 is TGTGCCAGCAGCACGGGACTAGCGGGGGTCTACTACGAGCAGTACTTC. Translation: CASSTGLAGVYYEQYF.

V gene TRBV2 combines with J gene TRBJ2-3, with 9 bases identical to TRBD2. The junction had 3 bases not matched to a gene; V was cut back by 2 bases and J by 0 bases. This CDR3 contains 16 residues. Looked up from germline, CDR1 is SNHLY and CDR2 is FYNNEI. CDR3 coding DNA: TGTGCCAGCAGTGAAATAGCGGGGGCTAGCACAGATACGCAGTATTTT. Translating gives CASSEIAGASTDTQYF.

This clone occurred once. The CDR3 nucleotides read TGTGCCAGCAGTGAAAAAGGACACCCTAATGAAAAACTGTTTTTT. Translation: CASSEKGHPNEKLFF. The chain employs TRBV2 and TRBJ1-4, with D perhaps matching TRBD1 (5 bases). The CDR3 runs 15 residues. V gave up 2 bases and J gave up 3 bases, with 10 bases separating them. Germline V gives CDR1 SNHLY, CDR2 FYNNEI.

V and J are TRBV29-1 and TRBJ1-5; D may be TRBD1 (5 bases). Per germline, CDR1 SQVTM and CDR2 ANQGSEA. The CDR3 consists of 12 residues. V lost 6 bases, J lost 4 bases, and 10 bases lay in between. The CDR3: CSVQGQNQPQHF. The CDR3, as DNA: TGCAGCGTGCAGGGCCAGAATCAGCCCCAGCATTTT.